Reported below is one T cell receptor (beta chain). What antigen it recognizes has not been identified. No base qualities exist here, and no much larger clone lies one base off it. The CDR3 regions of human TCRbeta chains were analyzed by immunosequencing. From the authors' description of their analysis: TCRs in the repertoires were compared against a reference library of SARS-CoV-2-specific TCRs that had been generated with the MIRA antigen-specificity platform. Breadth meant the fraction of unique TCRs that were SARS-CoV-2-associated, whereas depth meant the fraction of total T cells that were SARS-CoV-2-associated. Using the MIRA data, every spike-specific TCR was mapped to the spike region that the TCR reacted to and assigned to either a CD4 or a CD8 class. Log10-transformed breadth and depth values were compared by one-way ANOVA with Sidak's multiple comparisons tests. What TCRdb holds here is the immuneACCESS table cut down to in-frame rearrangements. Part of the clones is not present; checked against another copy, under half of the missing clones reflect an unresolved V gene, and the others are unexplained. The V and J calls and the clone size are those of that table, but D and trimming were determined from the DNA. The sample table holds tens of thousands of clones, of which about 93% were seen once. Together, the top ten hold about 3% of the sample.

These data come from a study of T cell responses to AZD1222 COVID-19 vaccine (dated by TCRdb to the early 2020s). About the study as a whole: TCR sequencing covered fewer than 250 trial participants: 207 given two doses of AZD1222 and around 25 given two doses of MenACWY control vaccine. Trial participants were enrolled by age into subgroups of 18-55, 56-69 and 70-plus years, and around 150, 28 and 57 TCR-sequenced participants, respectively, were included in these subgroups.

V is pruned by 4 bases and J by 10 bases, leaving 5 bases of the junction without a gene match. According to the germline V gene, CDR1 reads MDHEN and CDR2 reads SYDVKM. The cysteine opens and the phenylalanine closes a CDR3 of 12 amino acids. Only the CDR3 DNA stays, 36 bases, in frame from base 1. The time point label on this specimen signifies: about 28 days (+/-7) after the second vaccine dose. AZD1222 recipients with second doses at about 4 weeks or about 12 weeks were pooled, because spike-specific TCR depth and breadth did not differ between schedules. Samples from vaccinated people were obtained from the UK trials COV001 and COV002, which included a single-blind randomized controlled phase 2/3 trial of AZD1222 (ChAdOx1 nCoV-19) in healthy adults. Trial participant PBMC samples were collected at day 0 and day 28 after the second dose for TCRbeta chain sequencing. Results the study describes overall, beyond this receptor: Most participants were white British and females outnumbered males, and the authors suggested that clonal diversity may have been underestimated. Conclusions about previously exposed vaccinees are limited because only six or seven AZD1222 recipients were SARS-CoV-2 seropositive at baseline. CD4 TCRs associated with the vaccine covered the entire spike protein, and the dominant responses were in regions 160-218 and 743-854. Reportedly, almost half of the unique spike-specific TCRs recognized epitopes lying outside the regions that are mutated in the B.1.351 and B.1.1.7 variants. Because no day 14 peak-response samples were available, repertoires were characterized only after the peak T cell response. After two AZD1222 doses, both the breadth and the depth of spike-specific TCRs were significantly higher than at day 0 and than in MenACWY recipients. The 56-69-year group was small, and its depth increase did not reach significance, likely because of low power.

Recombination linked TRBV28 to TRBJ1-1; 8 bases in the middle match TRBD1. The sequencing here drew on peripheral blood, taken 28 days after the second AZD1222 dose. The sequence derives from an adult who received the AZD1222 COVID-19 vaccine. The CDR3 is CASSSGGIGAFF. The nucleotide sequence is TGTGCCAGCAGTTCAGGGGGCATTGGAGCTTTCTTT.